This T cell receptor beta chain appears in the sequencing data of a study of cytomegalovirus exposure and HLA in healthy donors. The V and J ends lost 7 bases and 4 bases respectively, with 11 bases between them. Looked up from germline, CDR1 is MDHEN and CDR2 is SYDVKM. The CDR3 has 12 amino acids. Each donor's status was that of a healthy bone marrow donor. The PCR used 60 Vbeta and 13 Jbeta primers. The repertoire was sequenced with immunoSEQ multiplex PCR; TCRdb's copy has only in-frame clones and lacks some. The profile covers about 160,000 clones, with more than 75% appearing a single time and under 1% taken by the ten largest.

The chain carries TRBV28 and TRBJ2-7; D possibly corresponds to TRBD2 (5 bases). The sequenced sample was PBMCs. The receptor's source is a girl aged 2 to 9 in good health and CMV-seropositive. The CDR3 region has the DNA TGTGCCAGCACTCACGGGGTTTACGAGCAGTACTTC. Protein: CASTHGVYEQYF. The full variable domain, with the rest looked up from reference TRBV28 and TRBJ2-7, is DVKVTQSSRYLVKRTGEKVFLECVQDMDHENMFWYRQDPGLGLRLIYFSYDVKMKEKGDIPEGYSVSREKKERFSLILESASTNQTSMYLCASTHGVYEQYFGPGTRLTVT.